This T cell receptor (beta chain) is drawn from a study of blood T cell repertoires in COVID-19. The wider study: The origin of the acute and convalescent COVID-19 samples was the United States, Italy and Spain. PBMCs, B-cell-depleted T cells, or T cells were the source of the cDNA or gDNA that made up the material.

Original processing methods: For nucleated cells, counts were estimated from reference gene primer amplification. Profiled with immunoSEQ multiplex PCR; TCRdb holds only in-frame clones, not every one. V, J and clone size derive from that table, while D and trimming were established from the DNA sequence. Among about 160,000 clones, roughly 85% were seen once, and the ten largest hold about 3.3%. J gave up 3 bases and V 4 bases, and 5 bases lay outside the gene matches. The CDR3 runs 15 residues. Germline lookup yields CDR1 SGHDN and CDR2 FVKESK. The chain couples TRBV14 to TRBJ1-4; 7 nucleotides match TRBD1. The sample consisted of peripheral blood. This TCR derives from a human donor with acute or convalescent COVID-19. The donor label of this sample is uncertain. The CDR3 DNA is TGTGCCAGCAGCCGTAGACAGGGTTCTAATGAAAAACTGTTTTTT. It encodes CASSRRQGSNEKLFF.